This T cell receptor beta chain was profiled in a study of T cells in Graves' hyperthyroidism and ophthalmopathy (dated by TCRdb to 2018 to 2020). For the study in its entirety: Peripheral blood samples were taken at initial diagnosis, before any treatment was given. Whether ophthalmopathy could be predicted prospectively was tested in an independent validation cohort made up of roughly 19 hyperthyroidism patients plus 17 patients who later progressed to ophthalmopathy. In addition, the study compared T-cell repertoires in thyroid tissue and in blood from five or six Graves' hyperthyroidism patients. The paper reports TCR Vbeta CDR3 sequencing of some 140 peripheral blood samples: approximately 41 ophthalmopathy, around 80 hyperthyroidism and around 17 progressor patients. Once sampling was done, hyperthyroidism patients were given methimazole at a starting dose of 30 mg daily, whereas ophthalmopathy patients were given high-dose intravenous methylprednisolone. To identify distinguishing TCR V-J signatures, a discovery cohort of 90 to 100 patients was used, comprising 43 with Graves' ophthalmopathy and around 60 with stable Graves' hyperthyroidism. The 100 or so discovery patients were randomly divided into training and test sets at a 7:3 ratio.

For this clonotype: Its recognized antigen is unknown. No qualities accompany the bases; no much larger clone lies one base away.

In the ophthalmopathy patients, disease was moderately to severely active, with a Clinical Activity Score of 3 or more, a NOSPECS grade of 4 or more, and a duration of less than 3 months. Any patient with an uncontrolled infection, another autoimmune disease, pregnancy or lactation was excluded. Diagnoses were based on clinical symptoms, serum thyroxine and TRAb, thyroid ultrasound and orbital computed tomography. PBMCs were isolated from 7.5 to 10 ml of fresh peripheral blood by Ficoll-Paque density gradient centrifugation. Total RNA was extracted using Trizol reagent, and RNA quality was assessed on an Agilent 2100 Bioanalyzer. Measured from the cysteine to the phenylalanine, the CDR3 is 14 residues long. The sequence is cut down to CDR3 DNA, 42 bases in frame from base 1. The germline V and J ends show losses of 5 bases and 7 bases respectively, and no gene match explains 5 bases of the junction. CDR1 and CDR2 are read off the germline V gene (reference sequence) as MNHEY and SMNVEV.

Amplification of TCR beta CDR3 regions was carried out from RNA transcripts. The first round of RT-PCR for the TCR CDR3 was performed with the HTBI primer set and the Qiagen OneStep RT-PCR kit. The libraries were constructed in a second round of multiplex PCR and then size-selected and purified. Sequencing of the libraries was done on an Illumina HiSeq2000 using paired-end 100 bp reads. Turning to the authors' computational methods: SOAPnuke was used to process the raw data, with reads discarded if the reads contained adapters or uncalled bases, had a mean Phred below 15, or lacked an exact constant-primer or identifier match. COPE v1.2.5 was used to merge the high-quality paired reads, and each unique nucleotide sequence was defined as a clonotype. MiTCR v1.1 was used to align the clonotypes against IMGT TRBV, TRBD and TRBJ reference segments. Analysis was restricted to V-J combinations with a frequency above 0.0001, which covered approximately 99% of repertoires. A TCS score was defined as the ratio between F50 (clonal expansion) and ExV (chaos), using BLOSUM62-based TCRdist between CDR3 peptides within each V-J. Welch's t-statistics and random forest reduced around 520 V-J features to 13, which were used in a naive Bayes classifier (R e1071). Through fastp at Q25 and MiXCR, TCRdb rebuilt clones from the public reads, retaining in-frame beta chains. Rows with one shared CDR3 protein collapse into an entry with the most common genes and DNA. TCRdb's processing, not the authors' own work, is the source of the V and J calls. For this sample the table gives hundreds of thousands of distinct CDR3 sequences, of which less than 25% were detected only once. Approximately 30% of the sample lies in the top ten.

The investigation overall reported the following: Ophthalmopathy was separated from stable hyperthyroidism by a 13 V-J signature model, with about 88% sensitivity and around 81% specificity obtained in cross-validation and 80%/75% obtained in testing. Blood samples also contained most of the expanded thyroid clonotypes (frequency above 0.001), which suggests that blood repertoires may reflect thyroid immune responses. In validation, progression to ophthalmopathy was predicted by the model with 55% to 71% sensitivity and approximately 78% specificity, a median of about 6 months before onset. Sample size was not statistically predetermined, and blinding of investigators to group allocation was not performed.

Specimen: blood. The receptor was derived from a man aged 25-40 years with Graves' ophthalmopathy. The rearrangement joined TRBV27 to TRBJ2-2; 9 bases in the junction line up with TRBD2. The CDR3 here reads CASSLSGSIGELFF. The nucleotide sequence reads TGTGCCAGCAGTCTTAGCGGGAGCATCGGGGAGCTGTTTTTT.